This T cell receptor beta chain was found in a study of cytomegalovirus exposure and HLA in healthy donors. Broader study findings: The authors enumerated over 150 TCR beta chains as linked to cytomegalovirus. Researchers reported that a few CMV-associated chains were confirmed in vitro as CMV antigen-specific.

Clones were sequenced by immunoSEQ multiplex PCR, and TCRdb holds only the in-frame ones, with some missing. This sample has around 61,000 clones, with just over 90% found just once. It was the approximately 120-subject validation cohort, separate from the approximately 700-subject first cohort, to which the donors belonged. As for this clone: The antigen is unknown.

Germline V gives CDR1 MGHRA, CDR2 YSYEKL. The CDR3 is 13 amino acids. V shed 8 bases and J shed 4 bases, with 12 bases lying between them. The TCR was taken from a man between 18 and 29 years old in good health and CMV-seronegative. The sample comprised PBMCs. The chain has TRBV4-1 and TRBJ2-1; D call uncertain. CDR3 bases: TGCGCCAGCTCAGTCAGTCTTTACAATGAGCAGTTCTTC. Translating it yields CASSVSLYNEQFF.